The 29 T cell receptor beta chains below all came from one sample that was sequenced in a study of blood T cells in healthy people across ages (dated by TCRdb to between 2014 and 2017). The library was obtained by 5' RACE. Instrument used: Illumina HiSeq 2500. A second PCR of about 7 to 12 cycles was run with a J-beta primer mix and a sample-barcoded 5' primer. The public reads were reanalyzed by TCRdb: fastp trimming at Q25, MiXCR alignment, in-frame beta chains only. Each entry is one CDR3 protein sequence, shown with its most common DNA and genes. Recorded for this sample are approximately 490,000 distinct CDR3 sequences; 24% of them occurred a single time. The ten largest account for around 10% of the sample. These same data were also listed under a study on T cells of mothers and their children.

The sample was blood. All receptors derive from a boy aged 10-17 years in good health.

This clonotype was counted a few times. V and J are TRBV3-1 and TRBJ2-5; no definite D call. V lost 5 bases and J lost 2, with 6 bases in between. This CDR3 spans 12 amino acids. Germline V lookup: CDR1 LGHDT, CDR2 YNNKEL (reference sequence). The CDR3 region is CASSAEQETQYF. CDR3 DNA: TGTGCCAGCAGCGCAGAGCAAGAGACCCAGTACTTC.

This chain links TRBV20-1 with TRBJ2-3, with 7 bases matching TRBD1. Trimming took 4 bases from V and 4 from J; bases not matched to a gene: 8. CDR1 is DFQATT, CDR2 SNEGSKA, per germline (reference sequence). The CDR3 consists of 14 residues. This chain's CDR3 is CSANRQGRADTQYF. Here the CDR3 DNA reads TGCAGTGCTAATCGACAGGGTCGCGCAGATACGCAGTATTTT.

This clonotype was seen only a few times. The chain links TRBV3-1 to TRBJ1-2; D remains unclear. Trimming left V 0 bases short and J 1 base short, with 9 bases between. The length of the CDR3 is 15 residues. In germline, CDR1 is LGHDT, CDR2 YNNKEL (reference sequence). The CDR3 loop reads CASSQEEAHNYGYTF. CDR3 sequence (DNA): TGTGCCAGCAGCCAAGAAGAAGCGCATAACTATGGCTACACCTTC.

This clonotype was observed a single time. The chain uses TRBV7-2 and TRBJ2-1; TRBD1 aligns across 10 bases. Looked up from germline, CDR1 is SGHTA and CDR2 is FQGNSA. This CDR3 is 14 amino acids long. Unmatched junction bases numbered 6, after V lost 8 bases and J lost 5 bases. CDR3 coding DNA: TGTGCCAGCCCGGGACAGGGGACCCACAATGAGCAGTTCTTC. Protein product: CASPGQGTHNEQFF.

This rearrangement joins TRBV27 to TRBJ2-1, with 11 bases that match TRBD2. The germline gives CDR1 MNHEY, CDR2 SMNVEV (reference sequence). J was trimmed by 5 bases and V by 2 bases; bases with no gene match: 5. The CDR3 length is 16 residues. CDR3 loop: CASSLRGTSGNNEQFF. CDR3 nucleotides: TGTGCCAGCAGTTTACGGGGGACTAGCGGCAACAATGAGCAGTTCTTC.

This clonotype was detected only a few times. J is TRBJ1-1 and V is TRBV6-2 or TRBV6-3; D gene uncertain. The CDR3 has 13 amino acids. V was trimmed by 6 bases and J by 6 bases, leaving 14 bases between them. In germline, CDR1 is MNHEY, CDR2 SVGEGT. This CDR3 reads CASSNIVAPEAFF. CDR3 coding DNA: TGTGCCAGCAGCAACATCGTTGCCCCTGAAGCTTTCTTT.

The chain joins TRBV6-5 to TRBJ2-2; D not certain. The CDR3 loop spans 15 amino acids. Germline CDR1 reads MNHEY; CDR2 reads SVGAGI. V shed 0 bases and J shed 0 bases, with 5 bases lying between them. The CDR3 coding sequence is TGTGCCAGCAGTTACTCTACAGCGAACACCGGGGAGCTGTTTTTT. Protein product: CASSYSTANTGELFF.

The CDR3 is CASSLIGSGEQYF. CDR3 coding DNA: TGTGCCAGCAGCTTAATAGGTTCGGGCGAGCAGTACTTC. The chain combines TRBV7-3 with TRBJ2-7; D remains unclear. The CDR3 sequence is 13 residues long. Trimming removed 1 base at V and 6 bases at J, with 10 bases between. Germline CDR1 is SGHTA and CDR2 is FQGTGA.

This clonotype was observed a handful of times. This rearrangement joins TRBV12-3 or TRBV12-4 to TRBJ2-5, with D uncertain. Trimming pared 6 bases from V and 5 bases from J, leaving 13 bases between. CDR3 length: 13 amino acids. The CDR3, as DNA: TGTGCCAGCAGAAGGACCCTTTGGGAGACCCAGTACTTC. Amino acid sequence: CASRRTLWETQYF.

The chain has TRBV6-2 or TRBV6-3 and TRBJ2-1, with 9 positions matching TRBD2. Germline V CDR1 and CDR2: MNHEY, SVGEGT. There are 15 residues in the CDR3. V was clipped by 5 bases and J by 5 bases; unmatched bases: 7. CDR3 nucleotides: TGTGCCAGCAGTCAAAGCGGGAGGTATGACAATGAGCAGTTCTTC. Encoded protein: CASSQSGRYDNEQFF.

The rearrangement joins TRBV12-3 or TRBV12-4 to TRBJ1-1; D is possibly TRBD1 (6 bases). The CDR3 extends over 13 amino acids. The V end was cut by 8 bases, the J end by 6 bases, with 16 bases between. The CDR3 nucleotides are TGTGCCAGCGAAGGACAGCTCAGCGCTGAAGCTTTCTTT. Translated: CASEGQLSAEAFF.

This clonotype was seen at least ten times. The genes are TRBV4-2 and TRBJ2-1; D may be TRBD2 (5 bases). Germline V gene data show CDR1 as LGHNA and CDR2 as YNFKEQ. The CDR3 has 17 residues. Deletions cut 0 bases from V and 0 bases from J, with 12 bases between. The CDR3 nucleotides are TGTGCCAGCAGCCAAGATCCAGAGGGAAGCTCCTACAATGAGCAGTTCTTC. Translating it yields CASSQDPEGSSYNEQFF.

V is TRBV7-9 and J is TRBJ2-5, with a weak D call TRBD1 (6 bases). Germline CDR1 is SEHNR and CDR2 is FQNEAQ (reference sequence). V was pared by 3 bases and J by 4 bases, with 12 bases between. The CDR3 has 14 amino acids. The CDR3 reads CASSFVRGTETQYF. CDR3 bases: TGTGCCAGCAGCTTCGTAAGGGGGACAGAGACCCAGTACTTC.

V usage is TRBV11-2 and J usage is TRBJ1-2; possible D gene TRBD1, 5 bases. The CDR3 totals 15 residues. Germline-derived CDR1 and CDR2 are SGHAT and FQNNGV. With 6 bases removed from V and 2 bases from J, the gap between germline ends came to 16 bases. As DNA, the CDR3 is TGTGCCAGCAGACTTCGGGACGGCCGGAACTATGGCTACACCTTC. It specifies CASRLRDGRNYGYTF.

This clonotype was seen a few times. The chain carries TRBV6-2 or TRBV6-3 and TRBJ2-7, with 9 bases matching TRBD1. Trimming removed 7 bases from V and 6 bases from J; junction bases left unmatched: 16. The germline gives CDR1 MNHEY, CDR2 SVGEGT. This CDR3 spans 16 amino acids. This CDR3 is CASIRTGTGKWSEQYF. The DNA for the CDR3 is TGTGCCAGCATTCGCACCGGGACAGGGAAGTGGTCCGAGCAGTACTTC.

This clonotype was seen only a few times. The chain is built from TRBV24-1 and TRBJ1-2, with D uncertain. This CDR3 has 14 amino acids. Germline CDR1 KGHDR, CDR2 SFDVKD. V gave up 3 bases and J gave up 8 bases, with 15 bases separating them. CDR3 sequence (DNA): TGTGCCACCAGTGATGTGACGGCGATGTGGGGCTACACCTTC. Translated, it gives CATSDVTAMWGYTF.

The CDR3 region is CAISPGLNYGYTF. CDR3 sequence (DNA): TGTGCCATCAGCCCGGGGCTTAACTATGGCTACACCTTC. V and J are TRBV10-3 and TRBJ1-2; tentative D call: TRBD1 (5 bases). Germline assignment: CDR1 ENHRY and CDR2 SYGVKD. This CDR3 comprises 13 residues. The V end was cut by 6 bases, the J end by 1 base, with 9 bases between.

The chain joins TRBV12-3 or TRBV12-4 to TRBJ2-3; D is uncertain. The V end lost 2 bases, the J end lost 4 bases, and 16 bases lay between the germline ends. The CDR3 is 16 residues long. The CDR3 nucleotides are TGTGCCAGCAGTTTACGGGTCCTTGATGGCGCAGATACGCAGTATTTT. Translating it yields CASSLRVLDGADTQYF.

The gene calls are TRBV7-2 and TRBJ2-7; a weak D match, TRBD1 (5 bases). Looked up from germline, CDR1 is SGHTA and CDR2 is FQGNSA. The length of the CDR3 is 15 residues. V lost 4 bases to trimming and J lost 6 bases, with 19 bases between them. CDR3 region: CASSSQISTGGEQYF. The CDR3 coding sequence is TGTGCCAGCAGCTCACAGATAAGCACAGGTGGCGAGCAGTACTTC.

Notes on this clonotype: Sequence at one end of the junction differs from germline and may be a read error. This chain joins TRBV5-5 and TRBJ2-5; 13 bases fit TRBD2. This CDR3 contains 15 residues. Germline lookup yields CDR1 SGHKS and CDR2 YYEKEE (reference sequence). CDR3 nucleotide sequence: TGTGCCAGCAGGTCGACTAGCGGGAGGTTAAATGAGCAGTCCTTC. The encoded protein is CASRSTSGRLNEQSF.

CDR3 amino acids: CSAEKGRQGGYEQYF. In DNA, the CDR3 is TGCAGTGCCGAGAAAGGACGGCAGGGGGGCTACGAGCAGTACTTC. V usage is TRBV20-1 and J usage is TRBJ2-5; D may be TRBD1 (7 bases). The DNA end lines up better with TRBJ2-7; the J call may be wrong. There are 15 residues in the CDR3. Germline values: CDR1 DFQATT, CDR2 SNEGSKA (reference sequence).

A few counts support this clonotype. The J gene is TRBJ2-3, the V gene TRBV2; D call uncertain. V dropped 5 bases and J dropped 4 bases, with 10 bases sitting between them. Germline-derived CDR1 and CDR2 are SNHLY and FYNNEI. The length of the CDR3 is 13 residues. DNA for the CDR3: TGTGCCAGCAGTCTATCCCTGCCAGATACGCAGTATTTT. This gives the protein CASSLSLPDTQYF. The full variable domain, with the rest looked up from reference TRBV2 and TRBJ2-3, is EPEVTQTPSHQVTQMGQEVILRCVPISNHLYFYWYRQILGQKVEFLVSFYNNEISEKSEIFDDQFSVERPDGSNFTLKIRSTKLEDSAMYFCASSLSLPDTQYFGPGTRLTVL.

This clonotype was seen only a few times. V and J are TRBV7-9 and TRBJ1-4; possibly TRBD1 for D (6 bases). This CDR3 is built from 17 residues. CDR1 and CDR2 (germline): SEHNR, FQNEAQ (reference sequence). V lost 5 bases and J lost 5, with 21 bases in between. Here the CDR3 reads CASSPGGSGGRNEKLFF. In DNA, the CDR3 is TGTGCCAGCAGCCCAGGCGGTTCTGGGGGCCGAAATGAAAAACTGTTTTTT.

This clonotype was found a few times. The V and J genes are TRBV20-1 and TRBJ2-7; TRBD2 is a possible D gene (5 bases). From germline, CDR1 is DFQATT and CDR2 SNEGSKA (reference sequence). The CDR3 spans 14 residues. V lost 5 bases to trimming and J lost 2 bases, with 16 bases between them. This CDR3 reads CSASRTLEAYEQYF. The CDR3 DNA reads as TGCAGTGCTTCTCGGACTCTGGAGGCCTACGAGCAGTACTTC.

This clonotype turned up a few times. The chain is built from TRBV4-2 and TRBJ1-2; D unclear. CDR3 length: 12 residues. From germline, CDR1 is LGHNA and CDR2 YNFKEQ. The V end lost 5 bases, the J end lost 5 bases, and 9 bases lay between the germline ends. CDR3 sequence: CASSDATYGYTF. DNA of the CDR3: TGTGCCAGCAGCGATGCGACGTATGGCTACACCTTC.

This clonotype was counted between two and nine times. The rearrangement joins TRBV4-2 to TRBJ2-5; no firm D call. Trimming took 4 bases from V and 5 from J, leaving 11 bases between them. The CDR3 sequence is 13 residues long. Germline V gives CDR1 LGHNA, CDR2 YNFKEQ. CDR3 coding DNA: TGTGCCAGCAGCCTGACTTATAGGGAGACCCAGTACTTC. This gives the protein CASSLTYRETQYF.

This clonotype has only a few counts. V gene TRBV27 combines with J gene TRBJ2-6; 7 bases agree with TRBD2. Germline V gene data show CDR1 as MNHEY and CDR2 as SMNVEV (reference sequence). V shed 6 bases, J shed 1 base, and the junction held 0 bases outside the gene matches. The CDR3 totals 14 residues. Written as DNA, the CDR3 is TGTGCCAGCAGGGGAGGGTCTGGGGCCAACGTCCTGACTTTC. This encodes CASRGGSGANVLTF.

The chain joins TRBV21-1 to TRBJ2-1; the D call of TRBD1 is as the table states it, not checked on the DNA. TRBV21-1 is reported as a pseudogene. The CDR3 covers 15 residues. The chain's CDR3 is CASSSRDRGYNEQFF. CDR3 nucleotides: TGTGCCAGCAGCTCCCGGGACAGGGGCTACAATGAGCAGTTCTTC.

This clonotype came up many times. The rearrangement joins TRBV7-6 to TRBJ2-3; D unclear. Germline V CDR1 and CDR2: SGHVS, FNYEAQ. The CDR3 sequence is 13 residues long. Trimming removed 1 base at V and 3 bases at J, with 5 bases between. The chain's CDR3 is CASSLDRTDTQYF. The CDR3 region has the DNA TGTGCCAGCAGCTTAGATCGGACAGATACGCAGTATTTT.